The clone carrying this T cell receptor (beta chain) was counted ten times or more. This record belongs to a study of Graves' ophthalmopathy and Graves' hyperthyroidism. Beta-chain TCR CDR3 regions were amplified from RNA transcripts. HTBI-primed RT-PCR formed the first round, and a multiplex PCR formed the second. TCRdb recomputed calls from the multiplex PCR reads with MiXCR, one row per CDR3 protein. The sample lists about 39,000 distinct CDR3 sequences, about 50% seen once, with roughly 25% in the top ten. The CDR3 is made up of 12 amino acids. The V gene lost 5 bases and the J gene lost 0 bases, with 7 bases spanning the gap. Looked up from germline, CDR1 is GTSNPN and CDR2 is SVGIG (reference sequence).

The chain joins TRBV30 to TRBJ1-1; possibly TRBD1 for D (5 bases). The sequenced sample consisted of peripheral blood. This clonotype was sampled from an adult woman with stable Graves' hyperthyroidism. This chain's CDR3 is CAWSGLNTEAFF. The CDR3 DNA sequence: TGTGCCTGGTCGGGACTGAACACTGAAGCTTTCTTT.